This TCR beta chain comes out of a study of cytomegalovirus exposure and HLA in healthy donors. Study results and caveats: Further analysis was carried out later, and it showed several of the most significant clusters appearing linked to common viral pathogens.

Primers for the PCR totalled 60 Vbeta and 13 Jbeta. Study processing details: Some 11 million shared chains were among the roughly 78 million unique TCR beta chains that a later analysis counted. Using immunoSEQ multiplex PCR, the repertoire was profiled, and TCRdb retains in-frame clones only, with some absent. V and J calls and clone size are copied from that table; D and trimming were computed from the DNA. This sample's clone table lists 91,000 or so clones. Remarks on this clone: Its antigen is still unknown.

This sequence originates from a woman under 40 in good health and CMV-seronegative. Input material: PBMCs.

In DNA form, the CDR3 reads TGTGCCAGCAGTGACGGCAGGGGGTATGGCTACACCTTC. This translates into CASSDGRGYGYTF. This sequence joins TRBV6-4 and TRBJ1-2; 7 bases fit TRBD1. Trimming cost V 2 bases and J 5 bases; bases outside gene matches: 2. The CDR3 spans 13 residues. From germline, CDR1 is MRHNA and CDR2 SNTAGT.